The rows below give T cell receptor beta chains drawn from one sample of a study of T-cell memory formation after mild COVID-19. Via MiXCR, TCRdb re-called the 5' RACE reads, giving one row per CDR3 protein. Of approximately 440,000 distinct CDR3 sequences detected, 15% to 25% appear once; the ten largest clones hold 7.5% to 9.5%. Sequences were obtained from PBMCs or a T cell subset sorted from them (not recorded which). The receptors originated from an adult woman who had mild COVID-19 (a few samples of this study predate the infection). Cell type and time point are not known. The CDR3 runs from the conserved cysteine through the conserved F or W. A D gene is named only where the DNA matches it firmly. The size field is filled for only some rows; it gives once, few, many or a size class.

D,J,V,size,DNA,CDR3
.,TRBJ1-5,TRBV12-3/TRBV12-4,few,TGTGCCAGCAGTCCCTATTTCTGGCCCCAGCATTTT,CASSPYFWPQHF
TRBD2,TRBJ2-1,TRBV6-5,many,TGTGCCAGCACCCCCCGGGAGCTAGCGGGTAATGAGCAGTTCTTC,CASTPRELAGNEQFF
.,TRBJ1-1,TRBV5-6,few,TGTGCCAGCAGCTTTTGGACAGTTTCGAACACTGAAGCTTTCTTT,CASSFWTVSNTEAFF
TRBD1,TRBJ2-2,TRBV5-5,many,TGTGCCAGCAGCAACGGACAGGGGCCCGGGGAGCTGTTTTTT,CASSNGQGPGELFF
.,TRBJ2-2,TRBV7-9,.,TGTGCCAGCTATAGGGTGGGACACCTGGAACCGAACACCGGGGAGCTGTTTTTT,CASYRVGHLEPNTGELFF
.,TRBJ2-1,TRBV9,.,TGTGCCAGCAGCGTAGTGGGGGGTGTAGATGAGCAGTTCTTC,CASSVVGGVDEQFF
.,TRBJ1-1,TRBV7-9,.,TGTGCCAGCAGCTTAGGCCTTTTACAGGGCTCGAACACTGAAGCTTTCTTT,CASSLGLLQGSNTEAFF
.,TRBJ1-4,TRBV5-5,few,TGTGCCAGCAGCACCTGGGGTTCAACTAATGAAAAACTGTTTTTT,CASSTWGSTNEKLFF
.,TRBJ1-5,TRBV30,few,TGTGCCTGGAGTAAAAGGCCGGGGGCCCAGCATTTT,CAWSKRPGAQHF
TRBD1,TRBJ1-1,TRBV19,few,TGTGCCAGTAGTTCCCGGACAGGCGCGTTGAACACTGAAGCTTTCTTT,CASSSRTGALNTEAFF
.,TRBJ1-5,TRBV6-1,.,TGTGCCAGCAGGGCAGGGGCCCGGACCCACCTTTTT,CASRAGARTHLF
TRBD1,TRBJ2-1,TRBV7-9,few,TGTGCCAGCAGCGGACCCCCAACAGGGGGTATAGTCGGGTACAATGAGCAGTTCTTC,CASSGPPTGGIVGYNEQFF
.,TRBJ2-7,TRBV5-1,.,TGCGCCAGCAGGTTGACCCAAGCCTCCTACGAGCAGTACTTC,CASRLTQASYEQYF
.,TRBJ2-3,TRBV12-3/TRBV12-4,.,TGTGCCAGCAGCCCTGGACAGCGAGATACGCAGTATTTT,CASSPGQRDTQYF
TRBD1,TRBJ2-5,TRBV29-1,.,TGCAGCGTAAATACGGGACAGCGTTTGGAGACCCAGTACTTC,CSVNTGQRLETQYF
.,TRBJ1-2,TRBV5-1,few,TGCGCCAGCAGTCAGGCAGGAGATTTGTACGGCTACACCTTC,CASSQAGDLYGYTF
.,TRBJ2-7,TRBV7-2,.,TGTGCCAGCAGCTTAGAAATGGGGGGGCGGTACGAGCAGTACTTC,CASSLEMGGRYEQYF
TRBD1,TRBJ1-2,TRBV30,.,TGTGCCTGGAATGTGGGACAGGGGAATGGCTACACCTTC,CAWNVGQGNGYTF
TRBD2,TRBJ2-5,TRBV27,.,TGTGCCAGCAGTTTAAAGTTTTTAGCGGGATGGGAGACCCAGTACTTC,CASSLKFLAGWETQYF
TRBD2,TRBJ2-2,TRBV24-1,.,TGTGCCACCAGTGGAGCTAGCGGGGGCCGGAACACCGGGGAGCTGTTTTTT,CATSGASGGRNTGELFF
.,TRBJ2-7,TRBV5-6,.,TGTGCCAGCAGCTTGGGCGGGGGCCATACCTACGAGCAGTACTTC,CASSLGGGHTYEQYF
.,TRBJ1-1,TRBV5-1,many,TGCGCCAGCAGCTTGGGGCCGGGAAACACTGAAGCTTTCTTT,CASSLGPGNTEAFF
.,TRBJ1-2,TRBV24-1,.,TGTGCCACCAGTGATTCCCGGGATACTAACTATGGCTACACCTTC,CATSDSRDTNYGYTF
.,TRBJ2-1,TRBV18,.,TGTGCCAGCTCAACCGGGGCCTTCGCTGGTTATGAGCAGTTCTTC,CASSTGAFAGYEQFF
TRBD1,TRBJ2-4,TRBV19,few,TGTGCCAGTAGTATTTTTACAGGGGGTAAAAACATTCAGTACTTC,CASSIFTGGKNIQYF
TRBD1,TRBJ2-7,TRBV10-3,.,TGTGCCATCAGAGGGACAGGGCTCTCCTACGAGCAGTACTTC,CAIRGTGLSYEQYF
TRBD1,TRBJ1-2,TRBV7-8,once,TGTGCCAGCAGCTTAGGGGACAGGGGTGGCTATGGCTACACCTTC,CASSLGDRGGYGYTF
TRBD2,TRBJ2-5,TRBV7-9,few,TGTGCCAGCAGCTTACAGGGCAGCGGGGCCTTAGAGACCCAGTACTTC,CASSLQGSGALETQYF
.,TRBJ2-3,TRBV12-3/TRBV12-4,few,TGTGCCAGCAGTCTACCCAGAGTATCGCAGTATTTT,CASSLPRVSQYF
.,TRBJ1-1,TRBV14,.,TGTGCCAGCAGCCAAGGGGGACGGTTCACTGAAGCTTTCTTT,CASSQGGRFTEAFF
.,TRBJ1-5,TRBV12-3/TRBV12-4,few,TGTGCCAGCAGTATCCTAGGAGTAAATCAGCCCCAGCATTTT,CASSILGVNQPQHF
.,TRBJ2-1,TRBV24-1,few,TGTGCCACCAGTGACTTAGGGATCGAGAATGAGCAGTTCTTC,CATSDLGIENEQFF
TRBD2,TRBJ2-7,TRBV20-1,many,TGCAGTGCTACTAGCGGGGACCTCGGGCAGTACTTC,CSATSGDLGQYF
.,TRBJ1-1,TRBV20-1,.,TGCAGTGCTCGACCGGGACCCCGGACGATGAACACTGAAGCTTTCTTT,CSARPGPRTMNTEAFF
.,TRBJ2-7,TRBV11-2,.,TGTGCCAGCAGCCCCGACAGGAATGGTTTCTACGAGCAGTACTTC,CASSPDRNGFYEQYF
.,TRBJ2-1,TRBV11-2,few,TGTGCCAGCAGCTGGGAGACTAATGAGCAGTTCTTC,CASSWETNEQFF
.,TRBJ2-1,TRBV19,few,TGTGCCAGTAAAAAGCGGTCCTCCTACAATGAGCAGTTCTTC,CASKKRSSYNEQFF
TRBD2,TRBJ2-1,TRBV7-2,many,TGTGCCAGCAGCTTGTTAGCGGGGGGCCAGGGTGAGCAGTTCTTC,CASSLLAGGQGEQFF
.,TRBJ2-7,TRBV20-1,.,TGCAGTGCACAGACAGGCTCCTACGAGCAGTACTTC,CSAQTGSYEQYF
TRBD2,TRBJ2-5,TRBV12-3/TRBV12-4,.,TGTGCCAGCAGTACTACTAGCGGGGGGGCCTCGGAGACCCAGTACTTC,CASSTTSGGASETQYF
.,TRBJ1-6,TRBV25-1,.,TGTGCCTCCGACACAGGGATGGGGGATTCACCCCTCCACTTT,CASDTGMGDSPLHF